One and the same sample provided the 18 T cell receptor beta chains below, sequenced in a study of cytomegalovirus exposure and HLA in healthy donors (dated by TCRdb to the late 2010s). Libraries were constructed by the immunoSEQ multiplex PCR assay. A mixture of 60 forward primers for TCR Vbeta segments and 13 reverse primers for TCR Jbeta segments was used in the multiplex PCR. TCRdb obtained this table from immuneACCESS and retained in-frame rearrangements with V and J assigned. These tables miss some clones; where compared with another copy, unresolved V genes account for less than half of the shortfall, and the remainder is unexplained. The sample has about 220,000 clones on record, 60% to 80% of them singletons. The ten largest account for 1.8% of the sample. Sequenced input: PBMCs. The origin of the receptors is a woman in her twenties or thirties in good health and CMV-seronegative.

J is TRBJ1-5 and V is TRBV6-5; 12 nucleotides agree with TRBD1. The ends lost 8 bases at V and 3 bases at J; junction bases unmatched: 5. CDR1 MNHEY and CDR2 SVGAGI come from the germline V gene. The CDR3 length is 15 residues. The CDR3 DNA reads TGTGCCAGCGGGGACAGGGGGCCACCCAATCAGCCCCAGCATTTT. Its protein product is CASGDRGPPNQPQHF.

The rearrangement links TRBV11-3 to TRBJ2-3; D perhaps matches TRBD1 (5 bases). Deletions cut 5 bases from V and 5 bases from J, with 14 bases between. The CDR3 is made up of 14 amino acids. The V gene's germline CDR1 is SGHNT and CDR2 YENEEA. The CDR3 DNA follows: TGTGCCAGCAGCAAAGCCAGGGTACAAGATACGCAGTATTTT. Its translation is CASSKARVQDTQYF.

The V and J genes are TRBV11-3 and TRBJ1-1, with 11 bases identical to TRBD1. This CDR3 is 16 amino acids long. V shed 3 bases and J 3 bases; nucleotides not matched to a gene: 6. Per germline, CDR1 SGHNT and CDR2 YENEEA. The CDR3 nucleotides are TGTGCCAGCAGCTTTAGTGGGACAGGGGGGGACACTGAAGCTTTCTTT. This gives the protein CASSFSGTGGDTEAFF.

V usage is TRBV30 and J usage is TRBJ1-4, with 10 bases aligning to TRBD1. Germline V lookup: CDR1 GTSNPN, CDR2 SVGIG (reference sequence). The CDR3 spans 12 residues. V shed 7 bases and J 12 bases; nucleotides not matched to a gene: 8. CDR3 sequence: CAFRTGGKELFF. The CDR3 region has the DNA TGTGCCTTCCGGACAGGGGGGAAGGAACTGTTTTTT.

The chain carries TRBV9 and TRBJ1-5, with 7 bases matching TRBD1. Germline assignment: CDR1 SGDLS and CDR2 YYNGEE. The ends lost 3 bases at V and 3 bases at J; junction bases unmatched: 3. The CDR3 sequence is 14 residues long. The CDR3: CASSAGQSNQPQHF. CDR3 in DNA: TGTGCCAGCAGCGCGGGACAGTCCAATCAGCCCCAGCATTTT.

The CDR3 sequence: CSASQGISYEQYF. The CDR3 nucleotides are TGCAGCGCCTCCCAGGGGATCTCCTACGAGCAGTACTTC. The chain has TRBV29-1 and TRBJ2-7, with D possibly TRBD1 on 6 matching bases. This CDR3 is built from 13 residues. The V gene's germline CDR1 is SQVTM and CDR2 ANQGSEA. With 7 bases removed from V and 0 bases from J, the gap between germline ends came to 13 bases.

V is TRBV5-8 and J is TRBJ2-5, with D maybe TRBD1 (6 bases). Deletions cut 5 bases from V and 5 bases from J, with 13 bases between. Germline V gives CDR1 SGHTS, CDR2 YDEGEE. CDR3 length equals 13 residues. In DNA, the CDR3 is TGTGCCAGCAGGACACAGGGAAGGGAGACCCAGTACTTC. Translating gives CASRTQGRETQYF.

This sequence joins TRBV18 and TRBJ2-3; 10 nucleotides agree with TRBD1. The CDR3 is 17 residues long. CDR1 is KGHSH and CDR2 is LQKENI in the germline V gene. After removal of 3 bases from V and 1 base from J, the junction contained 7 bases not matched to a gene. The CDR3 protein is CASSPLGTGEGTDTQYF. The CDR3 nucleotides are TGTGCCAGCTCACCCCTCGGGACAGGGGAAGGCACAGATACGCAGTATTTT.

The chain combines TRBV5-1 with TRBJ1-6; D ambiguous. V lost 3 bases, J lost 0 bases, and 13 bases lay in between. This CDR3 is 17 amino acids long. CDR1 and CDR2 (germline): SGHRS, YFSETQ. The CDR3 bases are TGCGCCAGCAGCTCGGCGGCCCCCAGCTCCTATAATTCACCCCTCCACTTT. Translation gives CASSSAAPSSYNSPLHF.

The rearrangement links TRBV5-1 to TRBJ2-7; 7 nucleotides agree with TRBD2. The CDR3 extends over 13 amino acids. The V segment lost 4 bases and the J segment 6 bases; nucleotides outside the gene matches: 7. The germline V gene has CDR1 SGHRS and CDR2 YFSETQ. This chain's CDR3 is CASSPVTGGEQYF. In nucleotides, the CDR3 is TGCGCCAGCAGCCCCGTAACGGGGGGCGAGCAGTACTTC.

The V and J genes are TRBV6-5 and TRBJ1-5; possibly TRBD1 for D (6 bases). V was shortened by 4 bases and J by 3 bases, with 10 bases between the two germline ends. Germline values: CDR1 MNHEY, CDR2 SVGAGI. The CDR3 totals 14 residues. The CDR3 loop reads CASSSRGYNQPQHF. Here the CDR3 DNA reads TGTGCCAGCAGTTCCAGGGGCTACAATCAGCCCCAGCATTTT.

The genes are TRBV10-3 and TRBJ2-1; D not resolved. The V and J ends lost 4 bases and 1 base respectively, with 2 bases between them. Per germline, CDR1 ENHRY and CDR2 SYGVKD. The CDR3 is 12 residues long. The CDR3 region has the DNA TGTGCCATCAGTGCATCCTACAATGAGCAGTTCTTC. Translated, it gives CAISASYNEQFF.

This clone was seen once. The chain has TRBV27 and TRBJ1-1; the D is unclear. V lost 1 base and J lost 0, with 9 bases in between. Germline-derived CDR1 and CDR2 are MNHEY and SMNVEV (reference sequence). This CDR3 is 15 amino acids long. The CDR3 sequence: CASSLYPGMNTEAFF. The DNA of the CDR3 is TGTGCCAGCAGTTTATATCCGGGGATGAACACTGAAGCTTTCTTT.

This clone was seen a handful of times. The chain uses TRBV9 and TRBJ1-4; D is possibly TRBD1 (6 bases). Deletions cut 3 bases from V and 4 bases from J, with 13 bases between. CDR3 length equals 15 residues. Germline CDR1 reads SGDLS; CDR2 reads YYNGEE. CDR3 sequence reads: CASSGRQDINEKLFF. As DNA, the CDR3 is TGTGCCAGCAGCGGGCGACAGGACATTAATGAAAAACTGTTTTTT.

This clone was seen just once. Other DNA sequences within the sample encode an identical CDR3. The J gene is TRBJ2-3, the V gene TRBV7-9; 10 bases are a match to TRBD2. Germline trimming cut 1 base from V and 2 bases from J; bases unmatched to any gene: 3. The CDR3 loop spans 16 amino acids. Germline CDR1 and CDR2: SEHNR and FQNEAQ (reference sequence). The CDR3 region has the DNA TGTGCCAGCAGCTTAGTCCTAGCGGGAGACACAGATACGCAGTATTTT. Its protein product is CASSLVLAGDTDTQYF.

The rearrangement uses TRBV18 and TRBJ1-4; D might be TRBD1 (6 bases). The length of the CDR3 is 16 residues. Trimming stripped 1 base from V and 0 bases from J, with 9 bases between. Germline CDR1 KGHSH, CDR2 LQKENI. The CDR3 sequence is CASSPLRTATNEKLFF. CDR3 DNA sequence: TGTGCCAGCTCACCACTACGGACAGCAACTAATGAAAAACTGTTTTTT.

The V and J genes are TRBV14 and TRBJ2-2, with TRBD2 matching 7 bases. CDR1 is SGHDN and CDR2 is FVKESK in the germline V gene. The CDR3 extends over 17 amino acids. V was pared by 5 bases and J by 3 bases, with 12 bases of the junction left unmatched. The DNA of the CDR3 is TGTGCCAGCAGCTTCCTGAGGGGCGGGAGTGACACCGGGGAGCTGTTTTTT. This gives the protein CASSFLRGGSDTGELFF.

The chain combines TRBV7-9 with TRBJ2-7; 11 bases map to TRBD2. The CDR3 extends over 19 amino acids. Trimming cost V 5 bases and J 0 bases; bases outside gene matches: 15. The germline CDR1 and CDR2 sequences are SEHNR and FQNEAQ (reference sequence). In DNA form, the CDR3 reads TGTGCCAGCAGCCCCACTTTGGGTAGCGGGGGGGAGAGCTCCTACGAGCAGTACTTC. Its protein is CASSPTLGSGGESSYEQYF.